The next 21 T cell receptor beta chains were all read from a single sample in a study of identical twins. TCRdb redid the calling of the 5' RACE reads with MiXCR, one entry per CDR3 protein. The sample includes around 250,000 distinct CDR3 sequences, 10% to 15% of them seen just once. The same sample was also used in a study of yellow fever vaccine responses in identical twins.

The sample comprised memory (CD45RO+) T cells sorted from blood. These receptors were obtained from a woman aged 18-29 years in good health.

Only a few counts were recorded for this clonotype. The chain links TRBV4-1 to TRBJ1-1, with D perhaps TRBD1 (5 bases). Trimming left V 6 bases short and J 3 bases short, with 14 bases between. Germline V CDR1 and CDR2: MGHRA, YSYEKL. There are 14 residues in the CDR3. CDR3 amino acids: CASRLRGFDTEAFF. CDR3 nucleotides: TGCGCCAGCAGACTCCGGGGGTTTGACACTGAAGCTTTCTTT.

This clonotype ranks as medium-sized. This chain uses TRBV7-8 with TRBJ2-7; 10 nucleotides align to TRBD1. Germline-derived CDR1 and CDR2 are SGHVS and FQNEAQ. The CDR3 runs to 15 residues. The trim removed 2 bases at V and 2 bases at J, leaving 3 bases unmatched. CDR3 in amino acids: CASSLRDRGPYEQYF. The CDR3 bases are TGTGCCAGCAGCTTAAGGGACAGGGGTCCCTACGAGCAGTACTTC.

This clonotype was picked up many times. V is TRBV4-2 and J is TRBJ2-4; maybe TRBD2 (5 bases). The CDR3 is 15 amino acids. CDR1 is LGHNA and CDR2 is YNFKEQ in the germline V gene. V was clipped by 0 bases and J by 9 bases, with 15 bases between them. The CDR3, as DNA: TGTGCCAGCAGCCAAGATCGGGGATCTAACGCCATTCAGTACTTC. Translated, it gives CASSQDRGSNAIQYF.

This clonotype came up a few times. The chain joins TRBV18 to TRBJ1-2, with 7 bases that match TRBD1. V shed 3 bases and J 8 bases; nucleotides not matched to a gene: 6. Germline loops: CDR1 KGHSH, CDR2 LQKENI. The CDR3 runs to 13 residues. CDR3 nucleotide sequence: TGTGCCAGCTCACCGGTACAGGGGTACGGCTACACCTTC. Encoded protein: CASSPVQGYGYTF. The variable domain in full, with the rest retrieved from reference TRBV18 and TRBJ1-2, is NAGVMQNPRHLVRRRGQEARLRCSPMKGHSHVYWYRQLPEEGLKFMVYLQKENIIDESGMPKERFSAEFPKEGPSILRIQQVVRGDSAAYFCASSPVQGYGYTFGSGTRLTVV.

In regard to this clonotype: One end of the junction does not line up with germline, which may come from a read error. The chain carries TRBV12-3 or TRBV12-4 and TRBJ2-2, with D tentatively TRBD2 (5 bases). The CDR3 extends over 15 amino acids. The chain's CDR3 is CASSGFAANTGELLF. In DNA form, the CDR3 reads TGTGCCAGCAGTGGTTTTGCGGCTAACACCGGGGAGCTGTTATTT.

This chain's CDR3 is CSAEWVLRADTQYF. The DNA for the CDR3 is TGCAGTGCCGAATGGGTCCTAAGGGCAGATACGCAGTATTTT. The genes are TRBV20-1 and TRBJ2-3, with D hard to call. CDR1 is DFQATT and CDR2 is SNEGSKA in the germline V gene (reference sequence). The CDR3 contains 14 residues. V was cut by 6 bases and J by 4 bases, with 17 bases left in between.

This clonotype came up a few times. The chain links TRBV7-9 to TRBJ2-2; no clear D. V was trimmed by 1 base and J by 6 bases, leaving 9 bases between them. Germline values: CDR1 SEHNR, CDR2 FQNEAQ (reference sequence). This CDR3 comprises 14 residues. This chain's CDR3 is CASSLEVYPGELFF. The DNA for the CDR3 is TGTGCCAGCAGCTTAGAGGTCTATCCCGGGGAGCTGTTTTTT. Filled out from reference TRBV7-9 and TRBJ2-2, the complete variable domain reads DTGVSQNPRHKITKRGQNVTFRCDPISEHNRLYWYRQTLGQGPEFLTYFQNEAQLEKSRLLSDRFSAERPKGSFSTLEIQRTEQGDSAMYLCASSLEVYPGELFFGEGSRLTVL.

This clonotype has a single count. V gene TRBV6-1 combines with J gene TRBJ2-6; TRBD1 agrees at 7 bases. V lost 6 bases to trimming and J lost 3 bases; unmatched junction nucleotides: 5. This CDR3 contains 15 residues. Germline loops: CDR1 MNHNS, CDR2 SASEGT. The CDR3 sequence: CASRATGDGANVLTF. The CDR3 bases are TGTGCCAGCAGAGCTACAGGGGATGGGGCCAACGTCCTGACTTTC.

The chain has TRBV5-1 and TRBJ1-4, with D unresolved. CDR1 and CDR2 (germline): SGHRS, YFSETQ. The V end lost 8 bases, the J end lost 0 bases, and 11 bases lay between the germline ends. The CDR3 runs 14 residues. The CDR3 DNA reads as TGCGCCAGGGGTAATATCGCAACTAATGAAAAACTGTTTTTT. This translates into CARGNIATNEKLFF.

This clonotype was found a few times. V usage is TRBV12-3 or TRBV12-4 and J usage is TRBJ2-2; D uncertain. The V end lost 2 bases, the J end lost 8 bases, and 3 bases lay between the germline ends. The CDR3 contains 11 residues. The CDR3 DNA sequence: TGTGCCAGCAGTTTACTTGGGGAGCTGTTTTTT. The encoded protein is CASSLLGELFF.

This clonotype appeared many times. The chain joins TRBV6-4 to TRBJ2-3, with 9 nucleotides matching TRBD2. Germline CDR1 is MRHNA and CDR2 is SNTAGT. The CDR3 is 15 amino acids. V dropped 1 base and J dropped 1; count of bases not matched to a gene: 0. CDR3 protein: CASSDLAGGTDTQYF. CDR3 in DNA: TGTGCCAGCAGTGACTTAGCGGGGGGCACAGATACGCAGTATTTT.

This clonotype was picked up a small number of times. The chain recombines TRBV6-2 or TRBV6-3 with TRBJ2-1; 10 bases are a match to TRBD2. Germline CDR1 and CDR2: MNHEY and SVGEGT. V gave up 6 bases and J gave up 1 base; unmatched junction bases: 3. The CDR3 consists of 15 residues. DNA of the CDR3: TGTGCCAGCAGGGCGGGACTAGCGTCCTACAATGAGCAGTTCTTC. It encodes CASRAGLASYNEQFF.

This clonotype was found a few times. The chain combines TRBV5-1 with TRBJ2-1, with TRBD1 matching 7 bases. V trimming: 4 bases; J trimming: 4 bases; junction bases outside the gene matches: 8. In germline, CDR1 is SGHRS, CDR2 YFSETQ. The CDR3 totals 15 residues. The DNA of the CDR3 is TGCGCCAGCAGCACGACAGGGTGGGAGTACAATGAGCAGTTCTTC. Protein sequence: CASSTTGWEYNEQFF.

This clonotype was detected a few times. The chain carries TRBV6-1 and TRBJ1-2; D not certain. The CDR3 runs to 14 residues. Between the trimmed V and J ends, which lost 1 base and 8 bases, there was a span of 14 bases. Germline V gene lookup returns CDR1 MNHNS and CDR2 SASEGT. The CDR3 DNA sequence: TGTGCCAGCAGTGAAGTTCCAGTAACTATGGGCTACACCTTC. Translated: CASSEVPVTMGYTF.

This clonotype was observed a handful of times. The J gene is TRBJ2-2, the V gene TRBV6-1; TRBD2 agrees at 14 bases. This CDR3 is 15 amino acids long. The germline CDR1 and CDR2 sequences are MNHNS and SASEGT. Trimming at V came to 8 bases and at J to 4 bases, leaving 3 bases not matched to a gene. The CDR3 nucleotides are TGTGCCAGCCGGACTAGCGGGAGGCCCACCGGGGAGCTGTTTTTT. This gives the protein CASRTSGRPTGELFF.

The rearrangement joins TRBV19 to TRBJ2-3; 10 bases are a match to TRBD1. CDR1 is LNHDA and CDR2 is SQIVND in the germline V gene (reference sequence). The CDR3 contains 16 residues. V lost 5 bases to trimming and J lost 3 bases; unmatched junction nucleotides: 8. The CDR3 DNA is TGTGCCAGTAGTCCGCGGACAGGGGGTCGTACAGATACGCAGTATTTT. As protein: CASSPRTGGRTDTQYF.

This clonotype was detected only a few times. J is TRBJ1-5 and V is TRBV10-2; D unresolved. Trimming removed 2 bases from V and 0 bases from J, with 2 bases in between. The CDR3 contains 13 residues. The germline gives CDR1 WSHSY, CDR2 SAAADI. The CDR3 loop reads CASSENSNQPQHF. CDR3 sequence (DNA): TGCGCCAGCAGTGAGAATAGCAATCAGCCCCAGCATTTT.

This chain uses TRBV3-1 with TRBJ2-3, with D perhaps assigned TRBD1 or TRBD2 (6 bases each). Trimming removed 1 base at V and 1 base at J, with 30 bases between. This CDR3 contains 22 residues. Germline V gene sequence: CDR1 LGHDT, CDR2 YNNKEL (reference sequence). Here the CDR3 reads CASSQGDWDHQTVKGGTDTQYF. The CDR3 DNA sequence: TGTGCCAGCAGCCAAGGGGACTGGGACCACCAGACTGTCAAGGGGGGCACAGATACGCAGTATTTT.

This chain connects TRBV27 to TRBJ2-3; 8 nucleotides line up with TRBD1. The V segment lost 3 bases and the J segment 10 bases; nucleotides outside the gene matches: 3. From germline, CDR1 is MNHEY and CDR2 SMNVEV (reference sequence). This CDR3 region has 12 residues. The CDR3 region is CASSFPGGPQYF. The CDR3 DNA follows: TGTGCCAGCAGTTTTCCAGGGGGCCCGCAGTATTTT.

In its sample, this clonotype was seen a few times. This rearrangement joins TRBV29-1 to TRBJ1-1, with 7 bases matching TRBD1. The CDR3 length is 14 residues. Germline CDR1 and CDR2: SQVTM and ANQGSEA. The ends lost 7 bases at V and 0 bases at J; junction bases unmatched: 8. The CDR3, as DNA: TGCAGCGGTAAAGACAGGGCGATGAACACTGAAGCTTTCTTT. This codes for CSGKDRAMNTEAFF.

A few counts support this clonotype. The rearrangement uses TRBV15 and TRBJ1-6, with D uncertain. Trimming took off 0 bases at V and 7 bases at J, with 13 bases between the two ends. The CDR3 is 16 amino acids. Germline CDR1 is LNHNV and CDR2 is YYDKDF (reference sequence). CDR3 loop: CATSRDPPGSNSPLHF. The DNA of the CDR3 is TGTGCCACCAGCAGAGATCCCCCGGGTTCGAATTCACCCCTCCACTTT.